Detailed here is one T cell receptor (beta chain). These data are taken from a study of identical twins. The germline gives CDR1 LGHNT, CDR2 FRNRAP. The CDR3 has 14 residues. V lost 5 bases, J lost 5 bases, and 15 bases lay in between. TCRdb processed the 5' RACE reads anew with MiXCR; each CDR3 protein has one entry. The sample includes a few hundred thousand distinct CDR3 sequences, more than 9.5% of them seen just once. This same sample was also taken into another study, of yellow fever vaccine responses in identical twins.

The genes are TRBV12-5 and TRBJ2-5; D may match TRBD1 or TRBD2 (5 bases each). Sequences were obtained from memory (CD45RO+) T cells sorted from blood. The TCR comes from a young woman in good health. CDR3 sequence (DNA): TGTGCTAGTGGTCCTTACTTAGGGGAGGAGACCCAGTACTTC. It translates to CASGPYLGEETQYF.